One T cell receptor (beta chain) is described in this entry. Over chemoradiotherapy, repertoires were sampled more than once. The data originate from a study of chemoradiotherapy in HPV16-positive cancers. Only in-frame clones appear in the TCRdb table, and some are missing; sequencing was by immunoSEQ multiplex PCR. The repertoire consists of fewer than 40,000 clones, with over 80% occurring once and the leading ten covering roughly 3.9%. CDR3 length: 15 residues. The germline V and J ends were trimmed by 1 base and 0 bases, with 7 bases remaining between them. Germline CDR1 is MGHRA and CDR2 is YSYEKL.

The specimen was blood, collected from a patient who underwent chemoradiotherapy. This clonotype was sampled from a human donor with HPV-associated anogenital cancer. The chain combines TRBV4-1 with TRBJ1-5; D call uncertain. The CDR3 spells CASSQGAHSNQPQHF. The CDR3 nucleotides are TGCGCCAGCAGCCAAGGCGCACATAGCAATCAGCCCCAGCATTTT.